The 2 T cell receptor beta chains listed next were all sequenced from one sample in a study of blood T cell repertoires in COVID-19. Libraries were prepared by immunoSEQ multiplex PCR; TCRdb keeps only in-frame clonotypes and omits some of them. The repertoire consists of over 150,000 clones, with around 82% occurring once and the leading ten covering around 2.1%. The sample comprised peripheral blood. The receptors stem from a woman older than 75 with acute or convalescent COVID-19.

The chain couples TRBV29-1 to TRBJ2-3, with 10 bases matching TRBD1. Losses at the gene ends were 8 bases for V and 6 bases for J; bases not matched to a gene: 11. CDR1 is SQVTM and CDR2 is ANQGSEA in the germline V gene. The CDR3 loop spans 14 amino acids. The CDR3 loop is CSTWDRGRTDTQYF. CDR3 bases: TGCAGCACCTGGGACAGGGGAAGAACGGATACGCAGTATTTT.

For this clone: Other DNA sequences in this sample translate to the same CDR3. The CDR3 sequence: CASSLTNTEAFF. The CDR3 DNA sequence: TGTGCCAGCAGCTTAACTAACACTGAAGCTTTCTTT. This rearrangement joins TRBV11-2 to TRBJ1-1; D is ambiguous. This CDR3 contains 12 residues. The germline CDR1 and CDR2 sequences are SGHAT and FQNNGV. Trimming removed 2 bases from V and 2 bases from J, with 3 bases in between. The variable domain in full, completed from reference TRBV11-2 and TRBJ1-1, reads EAGVAQSPRYKIIEKRQSVAFWCNPISGHATLYWYQQILGQGPKLLIQFQNNGVVDDSQLPKDRFSAERLKGVDSTLKIQPAKLEDSAVYLCASSLTNTEAFFGQGTRLTVV.